The rows below give T cell receptor beta chains drawn from one sample of a study of early stage breast cancer tumors. Libraries were prepared by immunoSEQ multiplex PCR; TCRdb keeps only in-frame clonotypes and omits some of them. Of around 9,000 clones listed, 71% are singletons. Sequenced sample: normal breast tissue next to the tumor. These TCRs come from a person between 55 and 69 years old with breast cancer. Each CDR3 is given with its conserved first and last residue. Each record gives: J gene, V gene, clone size, D gene, CDR3 DNA, CDR3 protein. A D gene is named only where the DNA matches it firmly. The size of a clone is reported for some rows only, either as once, few or many, or as a class for expanded clones.

j_gene: TRBJ2-5; v_gene: TRBV29-1; abundance: .; d_gene: TRBD2; CDR3nt: TGCAGCGTTGAAGGCCTAGCGGAAGAGACCCAGTACTTC; CDR3aa: CSVEGLAEETQYF
j_gene: TRBJ1-1; v_gene: TRBV19; abundance: .; d_gene: TRBD1; CDR3nt: TGTGCCAGTAGGATACAGGGGGGGAACACTGAAGCTTTCTTT; CDR3aa: CASRIQGGNTEAFF
j_gene: TRBJ1-2; v_gene: TRBV6-6; abundance: .; d_gene: .; CDR3nt: TGTGCCAGCAGTTACCCGGGGAACTCAGCTAACTATGGCTACACCTTC; CDR3aa: CASSYPGNSANYGYTF
j_gene: TRBJ1-1; v_gene: TRBV19; abundance: large; d_gene: TRBD1; CDR3nt: TGTGCCAGTAGTATGAGCCGGACAGGGGGCGTTTCAGCTTTCTTT; CDR3aa: CASSMSRTGGVSAFF
j_gene: TRBJ1-2; v_gene: TRBV7-9; abundance: .; d_gene: TRBD1; CDR3nt: TGTGCCAGCAGCTTAGGACAGGGGGAATATGGCTACACCTTC; CDR3aa: CASSLGQGEYGYTF
j_gene: TRBJ1-5; v_gene: TRBV6-1; abundance: once; d_gene: TRBD1; CDR3nt: TGTGCCAGCAGTGAAGAAGGCAGGGGGGCGAATCAGCCCCAGCATTTT; CDR3aa: CASSEEGRGANQPQHF
j_gene: TRBJ1-1; v_gene: TRBV29-1; abundance: .; d_gene: .; CDR3nt: TGCAGCGTCTCCAGGGGCGGGAACACTGAAGCTTTCTTT; CDR3aa: CSVSRGGNTEAFF
j_gene: TRBJ2-2; v_gene: TRBV27; abundance: once; d_gene: .; CDR3nt: TGTGCCAGCAGGGGGCTTAGAGCTTTTGCGGACACCGGGGAGCTGTTTTTT; CDR3aa: CASRGLRAFADTGELFF
j_gene: TRBJ2-3; v_gene: TRBV29-1; abundance: .; d_gene: .; CDR3nt: TGCAGCGTTGCGGAACATGAGGGTTCGAATACGCAGTATTTT; CDR3aa: CSVAEHEGSNTQYF
j_gene: TRBJ2-1; v_gene: TRBV19; abundance: .; d_gene: .; CDR3nt: TGTGCTAGTAGTGAATACCGAACGGTTAGCTCCTACAATGAGCAGTTCTTC; CDR3aa: CASSEYRTVSSYNEQFF
j_gene: TRBJ2-3; v_gene: TRBV30; abundance: .; d_gene: TRBD2; CDR3nt: TGTGCCTGGAGGACTAGCGGGGGGGCAGATACGCAGTATTTT; CDR3aa: CAWRTSGGADTQYF
j_gene: TRBJ1-5; v_gene: TRBV19; abundance: .; d_gene: .; CDR3nt: TGTGCCAGTAGTATTTTCCAGGGTAATCAGCCCCAGCATTTT; CDR3aa: CASSIFQGNQPQHF
j_gene: TRBJ2-5; v_gene: TRBV11-2; abundance: .; d_gene: TRBD2; CDR3nt: TGTGCCAGCAGCTTAGCGGGGGGAGGGCCTAAGTTTAGAGAGACCCAGTACTTC; CDR3aa: CASSLAGGGPKFRETQYF
j_gene: TRBJ2-7; v_gene: TRBV11-2; abundance: .; d_gene: TRBD2; CDR3nt: TGTGCCAGCAGCGGTAGGGGCGCGGGAGGGCTTAACGAGCAGTACTTC; CDR3aa: CASSGRGAGGLNEQYF
j_gene: TRBJ2-3; v_gene: TRBV7-9; abundance: few; d_gene: .; CDR3nt: TGTGCCAGCAGCTTAGAAGCAGGCCCATCCCCATATACGCAGTATTTT; CDR3aa: CASSLEAGPSPYTQYF
j_gene: TRBJ2-7; v_gene: TRBV19; abundance: .; d_gene: .; CDR3nt: TGTGCCAGTTCAGGTAACCAGGGGTACGGCTACGAGCAGTACTTC; CDR3aa: CASSGNQGYGYEQYF
j_gene: TRBJ2-1; v_gene: TRBV29-1; abundance: .; d_gene: .; CDR3nt: TGCAGCGTTGAGCCCCAGGGTGGTGAGCAGTTCTTC; CDR3aa: CSVEPQGGEQFF
j_gene: TRBJ1-1; v_gene: TRBV5-1; abundance: .; d_gene: .; CDR3nt: TGCGCCAGCAGCTTGGAGGCTGCTAGAACTGAAGCTTTCTTT; CDR3aa: CASSLEAARTEAFF
j_gene: TRBJ1-2; v_gene: TRBV6-1; abundance: .; d_gene: .; CDR3nt: TGTGCCAGCAGTGAGGTGCTAAACGGGGATGGCTACACCTTC; CDR3aa: CASSEVLNGDGYTF
j_gene: TRBJ2-7; v_gene: TRBV11-3; abundance: .; d_gene: .; CDR3nt: TGTGCCAGCAGCTTAGCCACGACGGGATACGAGCAGTACTTC; CDR3aa: CASSLATTGYEQYF